The present T cell receptor (beta chain) was sequenced within a study of OX40 agonist ivuxolimab in advanced cancers. Trimming took 4 bases from V and 7 from J; bases not matched to a gene: 8. CDR1 and CDR2 (germline): SGHRS, YFSETQ. CDR3 size: 14 residues. Sequenced by immunoSEQ multiplex PCR; TCRdb stores in-frame clones only, minus some. The table includes tens of thousands of clones, approximately 90% detected once. Sequencing used CD4+ or CD8+ T cells sorted from blood, obtained in a trial of the OX40 agonist ivuxolimab. V gene TRBV5-1 combines with J gene TRBJ2-3; TRBD2 aligns across 8 bases. The sequence derives from an adult with an advanced solid tumor such as melanoma, head and neck, liver or kidney cancer. The DNA of the CDR3 is TGCGCCAGCAGCCGGCTCCTAGCGGGTAATACGCAGTATTTT. Its translation: CASSRLLAGNTQYF. The full variable domain, completed using reference TRBV5-1 and TRBJ2-3, is KAGVTQTPRYLIKTRGQQVTLSCSPISGHRSVSWYQQTPGQGLQFLFEYFSETQRNKGNFPGRFSGRQFSNSRSEMNVSTLELGDSALYLCASSRLLAGNTQYFGPGTRLTVL.